The 19 T cell receptor beta chains reported below all come from one sample, sequenced in a study of T cells in Graves' hyperthyroidism and ophthalmopathy. TCR beta CDR3 regions were amplified from RNA transcripts. A first-round RT-PCR of the TCR CDR3 used the HTBI primer set. TCRdb reprocessed the multiplex PCR reads with MiXCR, giving one entry per CDR3 protein. Of 600,000 to 700,000 distinct CDR3 sequences in the sample, about 14% were seen once. Sequenced material: blood. The receptors derive from a woman aged 40 to 50 with Graves' ophthalmopathy.

This clonotype appeared many times. The chain couples TRBV28 to TRBJ2-7; perhaps TRBD2 as D (7 bases). The V end was cut by 0 bases, the J end by 6 bases, with 12 bases between. The length of the CDR3 is 14 residues. CDR1 MDHEN and CDR2 SYDVKM come from the germline V gene. DNA for the CDR3: TGTGCCAGCAGTTTATGGGAGGGAGGGGGCGAGCAGTACTTC. Amino acid sequence: CASSLWEGGGEQYF.

This clonotype was seen a handful of times. J is TRBJ2-2 and V is TRBV4-1, with TRBD2 identical over 14 bases. Germline V gene sequence: CDR1 MGHRA, CDR2 YSYEKL. The ends lost 4 bases at V and 0 bases at J; junction bases unmatched: 10. The CDR3 is 20 residues long. The chain's CDR3 is CASSPLSGLAGVPNTGELFF. CDR3 DNA: TGCGCCAGCAGCCCTTTGTCGGGACTAGCGGGAGTCCCGAACACCGGGGAGCTGTTTTTT.

This clonotype has a count of ten or more. The V call is TRBV12-3 or TRBV12-4, the J call TRBJ2-7, with D hard to call. Trimming cost V 1 base and J 5 bases, with 18 bases left between them. This CDR3 has 16 residues. Here the CDR3 DNA reads TGTGCCAGCAGTTTAGGCGTCAGCCAAGGGCTAGACGAGCAGTACTTC. It yields the protein CASSLGVSQGLDEQYF.

This clonotype was seen many times. The chain recombines TRBV29-1 with TRBJ2-5, with 8 bases aligning to TRBD2. The CDR3 runs 15 residues. The V and J ends lost 7 bases and 5 bases, in that order; junction bases with no gene match: 15. The germline CDR1 and CDR2 sequences are SQVTM and ANQGSEA. The chain's CDR3 is CSASPPSGRGETQYF. The CDR3 DNA sequence: TGCAGCGCCTCCCCACCGAGCGGGAGAGGGGAGACCCAGTACTTC.

This clonotype was observed many times. This chain links TRBV7-2 with TRBJ1-1, with no clear D. Germline V gene data show CDR1 as SGHTA and CDR2 as FQGNSA. The CDR3 contains 12 residues. V dropped 5 bases and J dropped 6 bases, with 10 bases sitting between them. CDR3 in amino acids: CASSPHLSEAFF. Written as DNA, the CDR3 is TGTGCCAGCAGCCCCCATCTCTCTGAAGCTTTCTTT.

V and J are TRBV7-2 and TRBJ2-4; maybe TRBD1 (5 bases). Germline CDR1 is SGHTA and CDR2 is FQGNSA. The V and J ends lost 5 bases and 0 bases respectively, with 11 bases between them. This CDR3 comprises 15 residues. The CDR3 nucleotides read TGTGCCAGCAGCCGACAGTCACTAGCCAAAAACATTCAGTACTTC. This codes for CASSRQSLAKNIQYF.

This chain links TRBV11-2 with TRBJ2-2; D possibly uses TRBD1 or TRBD2 (6 bases each). Germline V lookup: CDR1 SGHAT, CDR2 FQNNGV. The V and J ends lost 3 bases and 2 bases respectively, with 19 bases between them. This CDR3 has 18 amino acids. The CDR3 loop is CASSFGRRPDSNTGELFF. CDR3 nucleotides: TGTGCCAGCAGCTTTGGGAGGCGACCGGACAGTAACACCGGGGAGCTGTTTTTT.

V is TRBV30 and J is TRBJ1-5; the D is unclear. Germline V gene data show CDR1 as GTSNPN and CDR2 as SVGIG (reference sequence). CDR3 length: 16 amino acids. V lost 5 bases, J lost 2 bases, and 19 bases lay in between. CDR3 sequence: CAWGESFREGNQPQHF. The CDR3, as DNA: TGTGCCTGGGGTGAGTCGTTTCGGGAGGGCAATCAGCCCCAGCATTTT.

This clonotype was recorded at least ten times. The V gene is TRBV6-5, the J gene TRBJ1-2; 8 bases map to TRBD1. Unmatched junction bases numbered 2, after V lost 1 base and J lost 10 bases. Germline V CDR1 and CDR2: MNHEY, SVGAGI. CDR3 length: 12 amino acids. CDR3: CASSYLTGVYTF. The CDR3 DNA follows: TGTGCCAGCAGTTACTTGACAGGGGTCTACACCTTC.

The rearrangement links TRBV12-3 or TRBV12-4 to TRBJ2-7; no clear D. Trimming removed 3 bases from V and 2 bases from J, with 11 bases in between. The CDR3 covers 14 residues. CDR3 region: CASSLEQGPYEQYF. CDR3 DNA sequence: TGTGCCAGCAGTTTGGAACAAGGACCCTACGAGCAGTACTTC.

There are many counts of this clonotype. The chain uses TRBV24-1 and TRBJ1-2; 10 nucleotides line up with TRBD1. The V gene end was trimmed by 4 bases and the J gene end by 8 bases; junction bases not matched to a gene: 6. The V gene's germline CDR1 is KGHDR and CDR2 SFDVKD. This CDR3 region has 14 residues. In DNA form, the CDR3 reads TGTGCCACCAGTGAGGAGACAGGGGGCCGAGGCTACACCTTC. It encodes CATSEETGGRGYTF.

This clonotype was picked up many times. This sequence joins TRBV25-1 and TRBJ2-7, with TRBD1 matching over 9 bases. Germline CDR1 reads MGHDK; CDR2 reads SYGVNS. The length of the CDR3 is 14 residues. The V and J ends lost 6 bases and 3 bases, in that order; junction bases with no gene match: 6. CDR3 nucleotide sequence: TGTGCCAGCAGCGAGGGACAGGGAGGCTACGAGCAGTACTTC. Protein: CASSEGQGGYEQYF.

The chain is built from TRBV20-1 and TRBJ2-5, with 11 bases identical to TRBD2. The germline V gene encodes CDR1 DFQATT and CDR2 SNEGSKA (reference sequence). With 6 bases clipped from V and 4 bases from J, the junction kept 16 bases outside the gene matches. This CDR3 contains 17 residues. The CDR3 loop is CSARDSFSGRAGETQYF. DNA for the CDR3: TGCAGTGCCAGGGACTCTTTTAGCGGGAGGGCCGGAGAGACCCAGTACTTC.

J is TRBJ1-1 and V is TRBV28; maybe TRBD1 (5 bases). This CDR3 contains 13 residues. V dropped 5 bases and J dropped 12 bases, with 19 bases sitting between them. CDR1 and CDR2 from the germline V gene are MDHEN and SYDVKM. CDR3 amino acids: CASSPHAGLWTFF. CDR3 DNA sequence: TGTGCCAGCAGTCCCCACGCAGGGTTGTGGACTTTCTTT. Full variable domain (missing parts from reference TRBV28 and TRBJ1-1): DVKVTQSSRYLVKRTGEKVFLECVQDMDHENMFWYRQDPGLGLRLIYFSYDVKMKEKGDIPEGYSVSREKKERFSLILESASTNQTSMYLCASSPHAGLWTFFGQGTRLTVV.

The V gene is TRBV9, the J gene TRBJ2-3, with a possible D match to TRBD1 (5 bases). V was cut by 0 bases and J by 0 bases, with 8 bases left in between. Germline loops: CDR1 SGDLS, CDR2 YYNGEE. The CDR3 extends over 15 amino acids. The DNA for the CDR3 is TGTGCCAGCAGCGTAGAGGGGCTTAGCACAGATACGCAGTATTTT. It translates to CASSVEGLSTDTQYF.

This clonotype has ten or more counts. This sequence joins TRBV11-1 and TRBJ2-5, with TRBD1 matching 8 bases. CDR3 length equals 13 residues. With V trimmed by 5 bases and J by 5 bases, 4 bases remained unmatched. Germline V CDR1 and CDR2: SGHAT, FQDESV (reference sequence). DNA for the CDR3: TGTGCCAGCAGCACGACAGGGGCCGAGACCCAGTACTTC. Amino acid sequence: CASSTTGAETQYF.

The gene calls are TRBV10-3 and TRBJ1-5; the D is unclear. This CDR3 comprises 16 residues. Trimming took 3 bases from V and 5 from J, leaving 17 bases between them. Germline V gene data show CDR1 as ENHRY and CDR2 as SYGVKD. CDR3 nucleotides: TGTGCCATCAGTGACCCAAGCAAGGGAGGAGATCAGCCCCAGCATTTT. This gives the protein CAISDPSKGGDQPQHF.

This clonotype appeared many times. The chain has TRBV6-2 or TRBV6-3 and TRBJ2-5; 7 nucleotides match TRBD2. Germline V gene data show CDR1 as MNHEY and CDR2 as SVGEGT. The CDR3 length is 16 residues. The ends lost 6 bases at V and 2 bases at J; junction bases unmatched: 12. The chain's CDR3 is CASSKHTASGQETQYF. The CDR3 coding sequence is TGTGCCAGCAGCAAACACACGGCTAGCGGACAAGAGACCCAGTACTTC.

The CDR3 loop is CASSTEGGHTGELFF. Written as DNA, the CDR3 is TGTGCCAGCAGCACTGAAGGGGGACACACCGGGGAGCTGTTTTTT. This sequence joins TRBV7-9 and TRBJ2-2, with a possible D match to TRBD1 (6 bases). The germline V and J ends were trimmed by 5 bases and 3 bases, with 13 bases remaining between them. Looked up from germline, CDR1 is SEHNR and CDR2 is FQNEAQ (reference sequence). The CDR3 spans 15 residues. The variable domain in full, completed from reference TRBV7-9 and TRBJ2-2, reads DTGVSQNPRHKITKRGQNVTFRCDPISEHNRLYWYRQTLGQGPEFLTYFQNEAQLEKSRLLSDRFSAERPKGSFSTLEIQRTEQGDSAMYLCASSTEGGHTGELFFGEGSRLTVL.